This entry concerns a single T cell receptor (beta chain). The antigen remains undetermined. These data are taken from a study of cytomegalovirus exposure and HLA in healthy donors. Broader study findings: Altogether, 170 or so TCR beta chains were recorded as cytomegalovirus-associated.

Data came from immunoSEQ multiplex PCR; TCRdb stores just in-frame clones and leaves some out. The repertoire holds hundreds of thousands of clones, with around 86% as singletons. The CDR3 covers 15 residues. V dropped 0 bases and J dropped 6 bases, with 14 bases sitting between them. Germline V CDR1 and CDR2: KGHSH, LQKENI. The donors were part of the approximately 120-subject validation cohort, which stood apart from the approximately 640-subject first cohort. The chain recombines TRBV18 with TRBJ1-2, with D possibly matching TRBD1 (6 bases). Sequenced sample: PBMCs. This clonotype was sampled from a woman aged 18-35 years in good health and CMV-seronegative. CDR3: CASSPPGDTRHGYTF. The DNA for the CDR3 is TGTGCCAGCTCACCACCGGGGGACACCCGGCATGGCTACACCTTC.